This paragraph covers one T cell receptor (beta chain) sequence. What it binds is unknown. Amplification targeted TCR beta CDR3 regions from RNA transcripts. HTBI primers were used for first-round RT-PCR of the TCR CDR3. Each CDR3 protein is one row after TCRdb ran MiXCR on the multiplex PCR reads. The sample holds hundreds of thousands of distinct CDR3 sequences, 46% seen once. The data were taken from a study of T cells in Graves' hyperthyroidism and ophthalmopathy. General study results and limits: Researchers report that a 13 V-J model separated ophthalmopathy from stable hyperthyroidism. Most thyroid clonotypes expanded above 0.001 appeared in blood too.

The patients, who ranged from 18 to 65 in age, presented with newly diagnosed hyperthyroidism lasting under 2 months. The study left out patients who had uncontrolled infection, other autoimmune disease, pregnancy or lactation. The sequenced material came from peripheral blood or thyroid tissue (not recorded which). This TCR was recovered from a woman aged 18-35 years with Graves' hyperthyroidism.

The CDR3 loop reads CASSERGQGRRSPLHF. Written as DNA, the CDR3 is TGTGCCAGCAGTGAGAGGGGACAGGGGAGACGGTCACCCCTCCACTTT. The chain is built from TRBV25-1 and TRBJ1-6; 10 positions match TRBD1. The germline V gene has CDR1 MGHDK and CDR2 SYGVNS. This CDR3 is 16 amino acids long. With 3 bases clipped from V and 10 bases from J, the junction kept 9 bases outside the gene matches.